Below, one TCR beta chain is given with its context. What it binds is not known. One entry per CDR3 protein, called by TCRdb with MiXCR from the 5' RACE reads. The data contain approximately 570,000 distinct CDR3 sequences, about a sixth of them singletons. The data stem from a study of T-cell memory formation after mild COVID-19. Trimming at V came to 1 base and at J to 0 bases, leaving 13 bases not matched to a gene. The CDR3 runs 19 residues. Germline CDR1 LGHDT, CDR2 YNNKEL (reference sequence). Findings of the study overall: Prior to infection, memory already included some responding clones, suggesting cross-reactive memory joined.

The specimen sequenced was PBMCs or a T cell subset sorted from them (not recorded which). V and J are TRBV3-1 and TRBJ2-7, with 9 nucleotides matching TRBD2. This sequence originates from an adult woman who had mild COVID-19 (a few samples of this study predate the infection). Cell type and time point are not known. CDR3 sequence reads: CASSQVPKVAGVSSYEQYF. The CDR3 DNA sequence: TGTGCCAGCAGCCAAGTGCCCAAGGTAGCGGGGGTTTCCTCCTACGAGCAGTACTTC.